The 20 T cell receptor beta chains reported below all come from one sample, sequenced in a study of blood T cell repertoires in COVID-19. The protocol was immunoSEQ multiplex PCR, while the TCRdb copy is restricted to in-frame clones and leaves out a portion. In the table there are around 130,000 clones, approximately 84% of which are singletons. What was sequenced was peripheral blood. The receptors come from a woman in her sixties or seventies with acute or convalescent COVID-19.

CDR3 sequence (DNA): TGTGCCAGCAGTCGCGGACAGGGGTTCGGCAATGAGCAGTTCTTC. Its protein product is CASSRGQGFGNEQFF. The chain links TRBV2 to TRBJ2-1, with 9 bases aligning to TRBD1. The germline CDR1 and CDR2 sequences are SNHLY and FYNNEI. J was trimmed by 6 bases and V by 5 bases; bases with no gene match: 8. The CDR3 loop spans 15 amino acids.

The chain recombines TRBV3-1 (or the pseudogene TRBV3-2) with TRBJ2-2, with TRBD1 as a possible D gene (6 bases). Between the trimmed V and J ends, which lost 1 base and 6 bases, there was a span of 12 bases. This CDR3 comprises 15 residues. Germline V CDR1 and CDR2: LGHDT, YNNKEL (reference sequence). Here the CDR3 reads CASSQVQGGPGELFF. The DNA for the CDR3 is TGTGCCAGCAGCCAAGTTCAAGGGGGTCCCGGGGAGCTGTTTTTT.

V usage is TRBV5-1 and J usage is TRBJ2-5; 8 positions match TRBD2. The CDR3 contains 15 residues. With 1 base clipped from V and 6 bases from J, the junction kept 8 bases outside the gene matches. Germline CDR1 reads SGHRS; CDR2 reads YFSETQ. The CDR3 coding sequence is TGCGCCAGCAGCTTGTTGGCGGGGGGCCGCCAGACCCAGTACTTC. It codes for CASSLLAGGRQTQYF.

The chain links TRBV7-9 to TRBJ1-1, with TRBD1 as a possible D gene (5 bases). This CDR3 is built from 13 residues. V shed 6 bases and J shed 12 bases, with 20 bases lying between them. CDR1 is SEHNR, CDR2 FQNEAQ, per germline (reference sequence). In nucleotides, the CDR3 is TGTGCCAGCAGTCAAAGGGGCTTTTTTACGTCTTTCTTT. Its translation is CASSQRGFFTSFF.

V and J are TRBV6-1 and TRBJ2-7, with 7 positions matching TRBD1. The CDR3 is 15 amino acids. Germline CDR1 and CDR2: MNHNS and SASEGT. Unmatched junction bases numbered 9, after V lost 3 bases and J lost 4 bases. The CDR3: CASSERTGQLYEQYV. The CDR3 DNA sequence: TGTGCCAGCAGTGAGAGGACAGGCCAATTATACGAGCAGTACGTC.

This chain links TRBV6-5 with TRBJ1-5; D is unresolved. In germline, CDR1 is MNHEY, CDR2 SVGAGI. V shed 6 bases and J shed 6 bases, with 15 bases lying between them. This CDR3 is built from 14 residues. CDR3 protein: CASRYREGAQPQHF. The CDR3, as DNA: TGTGCCAGCAGATACAGAGAAGGAGCTCAGCCCCAGCATTTT.

The chain uses TRBV12-5 and TRBJ1-3; D not resolved. The CDR3 is made up of 13 amino acids. Trimming shortened V by 6 bases and J by 2 bases, and 8 bases separated the two germline ends. The germline CDR1 and CDR2 sequences are LGHNT and FRNRAP. The CDR3 bases are TGTGCTAGTGGGCCACAGCCTGGAAACACCATATATTTT. Residues: CASGPQPGNTIYF.

The chain uses TRBV24-1 and TRBJ1-5; D is perhaps TRBD1 (6 bases). The CDR3 contains 21 residues. V was cut by 4 bases and J by 2 bases, with 29 bases left in between. The germline CDR1 and CDR2 sequences are KGHDR and SFDVKD. CDR3 protein: CATSEGGVGGRGLGGNQPQHF. The DNA of the CDR3 is TGTGCCACCAGTGAGGGGGGGGTCGGGGGCAGGGGCCTCGGTGGCAATCAGCCCCAGCATTTT.

V usage is TRBV27 and J usage is TRBJ2-5; 7 bases are shared with TRBD1. This CDR3 has 16 residues. V lost 3 bases, J lost 5 bases, and 12 bases stayed unmatched. Germline CDR1 reads MNHEY; CDR2 reads SMNVEV (reference sequence). CDR3 bases: TGTGCCAGCAGTTTTTCACCCTTGACAGGGTCGGAGACCCAGTACTTC. The encoded protein is CASSFSPLTGSETQYF.

This rearrangement joins TRBV6-5 to TRBJ1-2; D perhaps matches TRBD1 (5 bases). V lost 6 bases and J lost 0, with 8 bases in between. The CDR3 extends over 13 amino acids. Germline values: CDR1 MNHEY, CDR2 SVGAGI. CDR3 DNA: TGTGCCAGCAGGGGGGGATCTAACTATGGCTACACCTTC. Protein sequence: CASRGGSNYGYTF.

This chain uses TRBV28 with TRBJ1-2, with D unresolved. Deletions cut 7 bases from V and 6 bases from J, with 18 bases between. This CDR3 spans 14 amino acids. Germline CDR1 MDHEN, CDR2 SYDVKM. The DNA of the CDR3 is TGTGCCAGCACCCCATATTGGGCGCAGAATGGCTACACCTTC. Residues: CASTPYWAQNGYTF.

The chain combines TRBV2 with TRBJ1-2; D is perhaps TRBD1 (6 bases). The V gene's germline CDR1 is SNHLY and CDR2 FYNNEI. The CDR3 covers 13 residues. V lost 3 bases to trimming and J lost 2 bases, with 7 bases between them. CDR3 loop: CASSEQGNYGYTF. The CDR3 DNA reads TGTGCCAGCAGTGAGCAGGGGAACTATGGCTACACCTTC.

CDR3: CASSLTWHRGETQYF. The CDR3 DNA is TGTGCCAGCAGCTTAACGTGGCACAGGGGGGAGACCCAGTACTTC. This sequence joins TRBV7-3 and TRBJ2-5; 8 bases line up with TRBD1. The trim removed 0 bases at V and 5 bases at J, leaving 5 bases unmatched. Germline V gives CDR1 SGHTA, CDR2 FQGTGA. This CDR3 comprises 15 residues.

The chain uses TRBV3-1 (or the pseudogene TRBV3-2) and TRBJ1-6; 9 bases agree with TRBD1. The J segment lost 10 bases and the V segment lost 4 bases, leaving 11 bases of the junction unmatched. This CDR3 has 16 amino acids. Germline V gene sequence: CDR1 LGHDT, CDR2 YNNKEL (reference sequence). The CDR3 nucleotides are TGTGCCAGCAGCCTCCCGCCGGGACAGGGCAGGTCACCCCTCCACTTT. This gives the protein CASSLPPGQGRSPLHF.

This chain links TRBV19 with TRBJ1-6, with D tentatively TRBD1 (6 bases). V was shortened by 5 bases and J by 6 bases, with 11 bases between the two germline ends. Per germline, CDR1 LNHDA and CDR2 SQIVND (reference sequence). The CDR3 totals 14 residues. This CDR3 reads CASSLGTINSPLHF. CDR3 nucleotides: TGTGCCAGTAGTCTCGGGACAATTAATTCACCCCTCCACTTT.

The chain links TRBV4-2 to TRBJ1-2; D not resolved. This CDR3 is 13 amino acids long. V was cut by 8 bases and J by 6 bases, with 16 bases left in between. The germline CDR1 and CDR2 sequences are LGHNA and YNFKEQ. The CDR3 here is CASWTEGSDGYTF. CDR3 nucleotide sequence: TGTGCCAGCTGGACCGAGGGATCGGATGGCTACACCTTC.

V gene TRBV6-6 combines with J gene TRBJ2-1, with 10 bases that match TRBD2. Germline-derived CDR1 and CDR2 are MNHNY and SVGAGI (reference sequence). J was trimmed by 8 bases and V by 8 bases; bases with no gene match: 9. This CDR3 is built from 14 residues. CDR3 DNA: TGTGCCAGCGGCGAGCGGGGGGGTTTAGATGAGCAGTTCTTC. Its translation: CASGERGGLDEQFF.

The genes are TRBV28 and TRBJ2-5; a possible D gene is TRBD2 (6 bases). The CDR3 has 13 amino acids. Germline CDR1 is MDHEN and CDR2 is SYDVKM. The germline V and J ends were trimmed by 5 bases and 5 bases, with 12 bases remaining between them. CDR3 sequence (DNA): TGTGCCAGCAGTGGGGATGGGAGGGAGACCCAGTACTTC. Protein: CASSGDGRETQYF.

This clone has just a few counts. This chain's CDR3 is CASSPGQGQPSYEQYF. CDR3 DNA sequence: TGCGCCAGCAGCCCCGGACAGGGTCAACCCTCCTACGAGCAGTACTTC. This rearrangement joins TRBV10-1 to TRBJ2-7; TRBD1 matches 8 bases. This CDR3 is built from 16 residues. Germline lookup yields CDR1 WNHNN and CDR2 SYGVQD (reference sequence). V was pared by 6 bases and J by 0 bases, with 10 bases of the junction left unmatched.

The chain couples TRBV2 to TRBJ2-7, with TRBD2 as a possible D gene (5 bases). This CDR3 spans 13 amino acids. The germline CDR1 and CDR2 sequences are SNHLY and FYNNEI. V lost 4 bases and J 4 bases, leaving 11 bases between the germline ends. CDR3 DNA sequence: TGTGCCAGCAGTGTTCAACGGGATTACGAGCAGTACGTC. The encoded protein is CASSVQRDYEQYV.